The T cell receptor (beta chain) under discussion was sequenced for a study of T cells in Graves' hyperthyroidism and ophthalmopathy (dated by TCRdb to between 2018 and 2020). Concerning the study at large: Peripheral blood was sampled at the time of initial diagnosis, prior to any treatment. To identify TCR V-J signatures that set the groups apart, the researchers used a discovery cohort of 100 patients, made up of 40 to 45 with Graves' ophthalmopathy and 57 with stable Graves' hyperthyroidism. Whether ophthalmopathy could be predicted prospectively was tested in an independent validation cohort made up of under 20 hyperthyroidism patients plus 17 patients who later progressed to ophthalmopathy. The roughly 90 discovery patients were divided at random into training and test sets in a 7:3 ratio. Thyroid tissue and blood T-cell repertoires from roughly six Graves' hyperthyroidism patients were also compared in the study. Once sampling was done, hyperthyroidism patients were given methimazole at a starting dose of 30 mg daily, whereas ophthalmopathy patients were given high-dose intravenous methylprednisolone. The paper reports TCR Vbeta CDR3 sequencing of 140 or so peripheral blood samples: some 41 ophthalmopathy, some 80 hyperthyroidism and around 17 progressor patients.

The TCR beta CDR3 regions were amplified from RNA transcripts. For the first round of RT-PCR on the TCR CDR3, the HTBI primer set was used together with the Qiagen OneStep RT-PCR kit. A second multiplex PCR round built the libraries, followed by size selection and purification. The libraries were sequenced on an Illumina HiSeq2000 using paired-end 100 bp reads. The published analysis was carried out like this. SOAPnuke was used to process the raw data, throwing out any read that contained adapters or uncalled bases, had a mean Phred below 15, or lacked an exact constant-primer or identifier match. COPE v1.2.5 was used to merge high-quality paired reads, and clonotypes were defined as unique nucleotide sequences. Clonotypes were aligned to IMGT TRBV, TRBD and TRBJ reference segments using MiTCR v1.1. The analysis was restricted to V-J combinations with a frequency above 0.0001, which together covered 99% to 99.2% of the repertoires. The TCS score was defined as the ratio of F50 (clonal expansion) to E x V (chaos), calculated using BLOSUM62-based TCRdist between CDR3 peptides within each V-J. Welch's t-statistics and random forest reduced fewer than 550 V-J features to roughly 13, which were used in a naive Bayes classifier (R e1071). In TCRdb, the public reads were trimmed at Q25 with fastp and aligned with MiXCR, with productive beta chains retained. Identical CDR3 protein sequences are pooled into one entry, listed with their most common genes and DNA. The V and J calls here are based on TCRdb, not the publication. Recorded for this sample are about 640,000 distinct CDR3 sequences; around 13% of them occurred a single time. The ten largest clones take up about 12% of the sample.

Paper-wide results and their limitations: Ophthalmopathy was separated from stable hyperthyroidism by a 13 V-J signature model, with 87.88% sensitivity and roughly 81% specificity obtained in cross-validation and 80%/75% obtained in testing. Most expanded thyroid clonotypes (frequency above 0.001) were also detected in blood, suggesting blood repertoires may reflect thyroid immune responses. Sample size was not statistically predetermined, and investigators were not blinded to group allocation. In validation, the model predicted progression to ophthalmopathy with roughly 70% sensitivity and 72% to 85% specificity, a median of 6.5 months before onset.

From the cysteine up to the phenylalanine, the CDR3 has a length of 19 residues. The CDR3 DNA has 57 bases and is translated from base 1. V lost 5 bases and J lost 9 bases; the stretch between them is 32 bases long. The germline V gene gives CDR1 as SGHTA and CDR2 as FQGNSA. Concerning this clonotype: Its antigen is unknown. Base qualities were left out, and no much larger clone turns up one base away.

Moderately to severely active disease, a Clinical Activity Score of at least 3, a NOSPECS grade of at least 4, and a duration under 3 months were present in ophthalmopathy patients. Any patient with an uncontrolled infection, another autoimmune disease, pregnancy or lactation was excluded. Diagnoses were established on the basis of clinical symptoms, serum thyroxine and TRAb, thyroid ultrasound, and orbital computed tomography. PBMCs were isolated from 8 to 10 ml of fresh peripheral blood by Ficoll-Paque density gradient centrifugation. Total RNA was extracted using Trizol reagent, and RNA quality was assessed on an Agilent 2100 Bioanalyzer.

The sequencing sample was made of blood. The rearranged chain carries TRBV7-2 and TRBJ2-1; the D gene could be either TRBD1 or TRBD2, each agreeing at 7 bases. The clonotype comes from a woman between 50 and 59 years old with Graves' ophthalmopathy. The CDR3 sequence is CASSQVRRRLAGGGGEQFF. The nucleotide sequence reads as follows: TGTGCCAGCAGCCAAGTCAGGCGCCGACTAGCAGGGGGAGGGGGTGAGCAGTTCTTC.